These 15 T cell receptor beta chains share one sample of origin, sequenced in a study of T-cell reconstitution after alpha-beta-depleted transplantation in children. Unique molecular identifiers were incorporated into the prepared TCRbeta library. TCRdb re-called the PCR reads through MiXCR, storing one row per CDR3 protein. In the table there are around 800,000 distinct CDR3 sequences, around 15% of which are singletons. Specimen: PBMCs, mostly from graft donor cells, collected 360 days after TCRalphabeta/CD19-depleted stem cell transplant. These receptors all stem from a male patient between 5 and 17 years old who had a stem cell transplant for acute lymphoblastic leukemia, so the T cells may come from the graft donor.

V usage is TRBV11-2 and J usage is TRBJ2-3; no clear D gene. The CDR3 contains 15 residues. Between the trimmed V and J ends, which lost 6 bases and 5 bases, there was a span of 18 bases. The germline CDR1 and CDR2 sequences are SGHAT and FQNNGV. This chain's CDR3 is CASSLLGLTQDTQYF. In DNA, the CDR3 is TGTGCCAGCAGTCTACTGGGCCTGACACAAGATACGCAGTATTTT.

The chain has TRBV12-3 or TRBV12-4 and TRBJ1-2; D not certain. Trimming removed 6 bases from V and 4 bases from J, with 21 bases in between. The CDR3 totals 16 residues. The chain's CDR3 is CASSPHQAQRFYGYTF. The CDR3 nucleotides read TGTGCCAGCAGCCCCCATCAGGCGCAGAGATTCTATGGCTACACCTTC.

The J gene is TRBJ2-5, the V gene TRBV5-5; D may be TRBD2 (5 bases). Germline lookup yields CDR1 SGHKS and CDR2 YYEKEE (reference sequence). The CDR3 is 14 residues long. V lost 4 bases to trimming and J lost 3 bases, with 13 bases between them. CDR3 coding DNA: TGTGCCAGCAGCCGGGGTAACACCAAAGAGACCCAGTACTTC. As protein: CASSRGNTKETQYF.

The chain links TRBV25-1 to TRBJ2-7; D not certain. Trimming stripped 3 bases from V and 4 bases from J, with 7 bases between. The CDR3 is 12 residues long. Germline CDR1 and CDR2: MGHDK and SYGVNS. CDR3 sequence: CASSDLGYEQYF. The CDR3 nucleotides are TGTGCCAGCAGTGATCTGGGATACGAGCAGTACTTC.

The genes are TRBV5-4 and TRBJ2-1, with D perhaps TRBD2 (5 bases). This CDR3 region has 15 residues. Trimming removed 4 bases from V and 2 bases from J, with 13 bases in between. In germline, CDR1 is SGHNT, CDR2 YYREEE (reference sequence). CDR3 loop: CASSPGNGPYNEQFF. In nucleotides, the CDR3 is TGTGCCAGCAGCCCCGGGAACGGACCCTACAATGAGCAGTTCTTC.

This clonotype appeared a few times. The chain employs TRBV7-2 and TRBJ2-5; no reliable D call. V was cut by 4 bases and J by 5 bases, with 14 bases left in between. This CDR3 comprises 14 residues. Germline V gene data show CDR1 as SGHTA and CDR2 as FQGNSA. CDR3 sequence: CASSSSPQWETQYF. The CDR3 DNA reads TGTGCCAGCAGCTCCTCCCCCCAGTGGGAGACCCAGTACTTC.

This clonotype has just a few counts. The chain couples TRBV20-1 to TRBJ2-7, with 9 bases identical to TRBD2. The CDR3 totals 15 residues. Germline V gives CDR1 DFQATT, CDR2 SNEGSKA (reference sequence). After removal of 5 bases from V and 4 bases from J, the junction contained 12 bases not matched to a gene. Here the CDR3 DNA reads TGCAGTGCTCCTGATAGTAGCGGGAGTAGATACGAGCAGTACTTC. Translating gives CSAPDSSGSRYEQYF.

The rearrangement links TRBV7-3 to TRBJ2-3, with D unclear. This CDR3 has 13 residues. Trimming took off 3 bases at V and 4 bases at J, with 8 bases between the two ends. Germline loops: CDR1 SGHTA, CDR2 FQGTGA. The CDR3 region is CASSLGFADTQYF. The CDR3 nucleotides read TGTGCCAGCAGCTTGGGGTTCGCAGATACGCAGTATTTT. The full variable domain, with the rest looked up from reference TRBV7-3 and TRBJ2-3, is GAGVSQTPSNKVTEKGKYVELRCDPISGHTALYWYRQSLGQGPEFLIYFQGTGAADDSGLPNDRFFAVRPEGSVSTLKIQRTERGDSAVYLCASSLGFADTQYFGPGTRLTVL.

There are a few counts of this clonotype. This chain joins TRBV4-2 and TRBJ2-3, with D possibly TRBD2 on 6 matching bases. CDR3 length equals 15 residues. V was cut by 2 bases and J by 8 bases, with 17 bases left in between. Germline-derived CDR1 and CDR2 are LGHNA and YNFKEQ. The CDR3 sequence is CASSQPGLLSGTQYF. The CDR3 bases are TGTGCCAGCAGCCAACCCGGACTACTGTCGGGTACGCAGTATTTT.

V usage is TRBV20-1 and J usage is TRBJ2-7; weak D call: TRBD1 (6 bases). Trimming shortened V by 5 bases and J by 6 bases, and 14 bases separated the two germline ends. The CDR3 covers 12 residues. The germline CDR1 and CDR2 sequences are DFQATT and SNEGSKA (reference sequence). CDR3 DNA sequence: TGCAGTGCTGGGACAACTGCCCCCGAGCAGTACTTC. Its translation: CSAGTTAPEQYF.

This clonotype was detected ten times or more. CDR3 protein: CAISERSEQFF. The CDR3 DNA is TGTGCCATCAGTGAGAGAAGTGAGCAGTTCTTC. The V gene is TRBV10-3, the J gene TRBJ2-1; D gene unclear. Between the trimmed V and J ends, which lost 2 bases and 9 bases, there was a span of 5 bases. From germline, CDR1 is ENHRY and CDR2 SYGVKD. The CDR3 covers 11 residues.

This clonotype was detected a few times. J is TRBJ2-5 and V is TRBV6-1, with a tentative D call TRBD1 (5 bases). This CDR3 spans 13 amino acids. Looked up from germline, CDR1 is MNHNS and CDR2 is SASEGT. Between the trimmed V and J ends, which lost 6 bases and 4 bases, there was a span of 12 bases. The CDR3 nucleotides are TGTGCCAGCAGCCGACAGATAGGAGAGACCCAGTACTTC. Translation gives CASSRQIGETQYF.

In the case of this clonotype: At one boundary the junction diverges from the germline segment, which might be a read error. The genes are TRBV6-2 or TRBV6-3 and TRBJ2-1, with D possibly matching TRBD2 (7 bases). This CDR3 region has 12 residues. The germline CDR1 and CDR2 sequences are MNHEY and SVGEGT. CDR3: CASSPGGPRRYF. CDR3 bases: TGTGCCAGCAGCCCCGGGGGGCCTCGCCGGTACTTC.

V and J are TRBV12-3 or TRBV12-4 and TRBJ2-5, with D perhaps TRBD1 (6 bases). The CDR3 is 14 residues long. V lost 6 bases to trimming and J lost 1 base, with 12 bases between them. This CDR3 is CASRHRAIQETQYF. The CDR3 bases are TGTGCCAGCAGGCACAGGGCCATCCAAGAGACCCAGTACTTC.

Only a few counts were recorded for this clonotype. The chain couples TRBV7-9 to TRBJ2-7, with 11 bases identical to TRBD1. The ends lost 5 bases at V and 2 bases at J; junction bases unmatched: 8. Germline V gene lookup returns CDR1 SEHNR and CDR2 FQNEAQ (reference sequence). The CDR3 sequence is 16 residues long. CDR3 bases: TGTGCCAGCAGCCTCCCGTGGGACAGGGGGGCCTACGAGCAGTACTTC. Translation gives CASSLPWDRGAYEQYF.